These T cell receptor beta chains were read from a single sample in a study of cytomegalovirus exposure and HLA in healthy donors. Generated by immunoSEQ multiplex PCR, the TCRdb table keeps only in-frame clones and is missing some. The sample holds under 200,000 clones; over 65% are singletons and the top ten take over 1.5%. Material for sequencing was PBMCs. The receptors here all came from a woman in her 30s in good health and CMV-seronegative. Both conserved end residues are part of each CDR3. D genes are given only for firm matches. Part of the rows lack a size; the others show once, few, many or a class for expanded clones.

J,D,size,V,DNA,CDR3
TRBJ1-1,.,.,TRBV7-9,TGTGCCAGCAGCTTAGGGATCGGGATTGGCACTGAAGCTTTCTTT,CASSLGIGIGTEAFF
TRBJ1-2,TRBD1,.,TRBV4-1,TGCGCCAGCAGCGACCGGGACAGGCCTCCTAACTATGGCTACACCTTC,CASSDRDRPPNYGYTF
TRBJ1-5,TRBD1,few,TRBV18,TGTGCCAGCTCACGAAGAGGGACAGAGGCGTCCCAGCCCCAGCATTTT,CASSRRGTEASQPQHF
TRBJ2-7,.,.,TRBV19,TGTGCCAGTAGTTCGGGACACCCCTACGAGCAGTACTTC,CASSSGHPYEQYF
TRBJ1-4,.,once,TRBV4-1,TGCGCCAGCAGCCAAAGCCTCCTGGGCACTAATGAAAAACTGTTTTTT,CASSQSLLGTNEKLFF
TRBJ2-7,.,.,TRBV27,TGTGCCAGCACCCCCAGGGCGACTTCCTACGAGCAGTACTTC,CASTPRATSYEQYF
TRBJ2-7,.,.,TRBV5-1,TGCGCCAGCAGCTTTGGGTCCGTAGGGGGTGAAGAGCAGTACTTC,CASSFGSVGGEEQYF
TRBJ1-5,TRBD1,.,TRBV7-2,TGTGCCAGCAGCCACCACCGGGACAGGAATCAGCCCCAGCATTTT,CASSHHRDRNQPQHF
TRBJ2-7,.,.,TRBV25-1,TGTGCCAGCAGTGATCCGGCAGGGGTCTCCTACGAGCAGTACTTC,CASSDPAGVSYEQYF
TRBJ2-3,.,.,TRBV9,TGTGCCAGCAGCCCGGCGGGGCTTTGGTGGGTAGATACGCAGTATTTT,CASSPAGLWWVDTQYF
TRBJ2-1,TRBD2,.,TRBV5-1,TGCGCCAGCGGCGGGGGGGCCTCCTACAATGAGCAGTTCTTC,CASGGGASYNEQFF
TRBJ2-1,TRBD1,.,TRBV4-3,TGCGCCAGCAGCCAAGAACCGGGACAGGGTTCATCTGAGCAGTTCTTC,CASSQEPGQGSSEQFF
TRBJ2-7,.,once,TRBV19,TGTGCCAGTCGAGCTCGACACGTCGGGAGAAAAGACGAGCAGTACTTC,CASRARHVGRKDEQYF
TRBJ1-1,.,few,TRBV9,TGTGCCAGCAGCGTAAGTCAGACTCAAAACAGTGGGAGCAATGAAGCTTTCTTT,CASSVSQTQNSGSNEAFF
TRBJ2-3,.,.,TRBV7-2,TGTGCCAGCAGCTTAGATGGCGGGAAAGATACGCAGTATTTT,CASSLDGGKDTQYF
TRBJ1-1,.,.,TRBV19,TGTGCCAGTAGTATGGGAGTCGGGTCTGAAGCTTTCTTT,CASSMGVGSEAFF
TRBJ1-3,TRBD1,few,TRBV19,TGTGCCAGTAGTATCGGACAGGGGGCGAGAAACACCATATATTTT,CASSIGQGARNTIYF
TRBJ2-1,TRBD2,.,TRBV5-1,TGCGCCAGCAGCTGGACGGGACTAGCGGGAGGGGATGAGCAGTTCTTC,CASSWTGLAGGDEQFF
TRBJ1-5,TRBD1,.,TRBV2,TGTGCCAGCACCTTTGACAGGGGGCGGTCTCAGCCCCAGCATTTT,CASTFDRGRSQPQHF
TRBJ2-1,.,.,TRBV27,TGTGCCAGCAGTTTAACAGGCAATGAGCAGTTCTTC,CASSLTGNEQFF
TRBJ2-1,.,.,TRBV5-1,TGCGCCAGCAGCTTGGGGAGGGCAGGATACAATGAGCAGTTCTTC,CASSLGRAGYNEQFF
TRBJ1-2,.,few,TRBV6-1,TGTGCCAGCAGTGAAGGCCCCGGGGACAACTTC,CASSEGPGDNF
TRBJ2-4,.,.,TRBV6-1,TGTGCCAGCAGTGAAGTTTCGCGGGGAACCAAAAACATTCAGTACTTC,CASSEVSRGTKNIQYF
TRBJ1-1,TRBD1,.,TRBV7-8,TGTGCCAGCAGCTTAGAGCCGGGACAGCTGAACACTGAAGCTTTCTTT,CASSLEPGQLNTEAFF
TRBJ2-7,TRBD1,.,TRBV11-2,TGTGCCAGCAGCTCCTCCTCCGGGACAGGTGTCTACGAGCAGTACTTC,CASSSSSGTGVYEQYF
TRBJ2-1,.,.,TRBV7-3,TGTGCCAGCAGCTTAATATCTAGCTATGAGCAGTTCTTC,CASSLISSYEQFF
TRBJ1-5,.,.,TRBV19,TGTGCCAGTAGAGGGGACATCCAAGGTCCCCAGCATTTT,CASRGDIQGPQHF
TRBJ2-1,.,.,TRBV25-1,TGTGCCAGCAGTGAGTCCGGGACTCACAATGAGCAGTTCTTC,CASSESGTHNEQFF
TRBJ2-5,.,once,TRBV5-1,TGCGCCAGCAGCTTCGGGGGAGGATTGTACCAAGAGACCCAGTACTTC,CASSFGGGLYQETQYF
TRBJ2-5,.,.,TRBV7-9,TGTGCCAGCAGCCGCAACCAGGAGACCCAGTACTTC,CASSRNQETQYF
TRBJ1-5,TRBD1,.,TRBV19,TGTGCCAGTTCAGGGACAGGGGCCAATCAGCCCCAGCATTTT,CASSGTGANQPQHF
TRBJ1-1,TRBD1,.,TRBV7-3,TGTGCCAGCAGCTTGGACAGGGGGAAGACTGAAGCTTTCTTT,CASSLDRGKTEAFF
TRBJ2-7,TRBD2,.,TRBV6-5,TGTGCCAGCAGTTACTCGACCGGGACTAGCTACGAGCAGTACTTC,CASSYSTGTSYEQYF
TRBJ2-3,TRBD2,.,TRBV15,TGTGCCACCAGCACGACGAAACTTAGCGGGGAGAGGGATACGCAGTATTTT,CATSTTKLSGERDTQYF
TRBJ1-5,.,few,TRBV9,TGTGCCAGCAGCGTAGACGCAGGGGCCAATCAGCCCCAGCATTTT,CASSVDAGANQPQHF
TRBJ2-3,.,once,TRBV14,TGTGCCAGCAGCCAACCGGTGGGGGGGCTCACAGATACGCAGTATTTT,CASSQPVGGLTDTQYF
TRBJ1-2,TRBD1,few,TRBV7-9,TGTGCCAGCAGCTGGGGACAGGCCTACACCTTC,CASSWGQAYTF
TRBJ2-2,.,.,TRBV19,TGTGCCAGTAGTACCCCACCTGGAGCGTGGAACACCGGGGAGCTGTTTTTT,CASSTPPGAWNTGELFF
TRBJ1-2,.,.,TRBV5-5,TGTGCCAGCAGCTCCGGAACCGGGATAACTCATGGCTACACCTTC,CASSSGTGITHGYTF
TRBJ2-1,.,few,TRBV7-3,TGTGCCAGCAGCCCCACAGGGAGTGGTGAGCAGTTCTTC,CASSPTGSGEQFF
TRBJ2-2,.,.,TRBV9,TGTGCCAGCAGCGTAGATTCCCTGAACACCGGGGAGCTGTTTTTT,CASSVDSLNTGELFF
TRBJ1-1,.,.,TRBV9,TGTGCCAGCAGCGTACTCGGGGAGAACACTGAAGCTTTCTTT,CASSVLGENTEAFF
TRBJ2-5,.,few,TRBV12-2,TGTGCAAGTCGCCCATTTTCGCGTATGGTAATCACAGAGACCCAGTACTTC,CASRPFSRMVITETQYF
TRBJ2-2,.,.,TRBV18,TGTGCCAGCTCCCCCGCCCTGACAGGAGGCACCGGGGAGCTGTTTTTT,CASSPALTGGTGELFF
TRBJ1-4,.,.,TRBV30,TGTGCCTGGAGTTCGAACAGGGCAACTAATGAAAAACTGTTTTTT,CAWSSNRATNEKLFF
TRBJ2-7,.,.,TRBV5-1,TGCGCCAGCAGAGGATCGGTATTGGAGCATCGGGGTCTCGAGCAGTACTTC,CASRGSVLEHRGLEQYF
TRBJ1-1,.,.,TRBV4-3,TGCGCCAGCAGCCAAGAAGTCGTTGGATGGGGGGACACTGAAGCTTTCTTT,CASSQEVVGWGDTEAFF
TRBJ2-7,TRBD2,.,TRBV6-5,TGTGCCAGCAGTTACTCGGGAGGGACGCACTACGAGCAGTACTTC,CASSYSGGTHYEQYF
TRBJ2-1,TRBD2,once,TRBV4-3,TGCGCCAGCAGCCAAGATTACAGCGGGAGAGGGAATGAGCAGTTCTTC,CASSQDYSGRGNEQFF
TRBJ1-1,TRBD1,.,TRBV19,TGTGCCAGTAGTAAGACAGGGGGCACTGAAGCTTTCTTT,CASSKTGGTEAFF
TRBJ1-6,.,.,TRBV9,TGTGCCAGCACCTCCAACCGGGTCCATAATTCACCCCTCCACTTT,CASTSNRVHNSPLHF
TRBJ1-2,.,.,TRBV25-1,TGTGCCAGCTCCGACTTCTATGGCTACACCTTC,CASSDFYGYTF
TRBJ2-5,TRBD2,.,TRBV7-7,TGTGCCAGCAGCCCCGGACTAGCGGGGATGGGGGGAGAGACCCAGTACTTC,CASSPGLAGMGGETQYF
TRBJ2-5,.,.,TRBV11-2,TGTGCCAGCAGCTTAGCCCCAGGTCTAGCGCGCCAAGAGACCCAGTACTTC,CASSLAPGLARQETQYF
TRBJ2-6,.,.,TRBV27,TGTGCCAGCAGTACAACAGGGTTCTCTGGGGCCAACGTCCTGACTTTC,CASSTTGFSGANVLTF